This T cell receptor beta chain was recorded in a study of T cell responses to AZD1222 COVID-19 vaccine. Study in general: Analysis merged second doses at about 4 or about 12 weeks. Study conclusions and caveats: At baseline, seropositivity was found in only 5 to 7 AZD1222 recipients. The donors showed a predominance of white British ancestry and of females, with possible underestimation of clonal diversity. Recipients of two AZD1222 doses showed rising Spike-specific TCR breadth and depth.

CDR1 is SQVTM, CDR2 ANQGSEA, per germline. This CDR3 is built from 17 residues. The J segment lost 0 bases and the V segment lost 0 bases, leaving 8 bases of the junction unmatched. On this clone: The antigen is not known.

Only in-frame clones appear in the TCRdb table, and some are missing; sequencing was by immunoSEQ multiplex PCR. The sample has 84,000 or so clones; 70% to 90% are singletons. The source material was peripheral blood, sampled on day 0 of AZD1222 vaccination. The genes are TRBV29-1 and TRBJ1-2; TRBD1 aligns across 9 bases. This clonotype originated in an adult in good health. In DNA, the CDR3 is TGCAGCGTTGAAGAGAACAGGGGGCACGGAGCTAACTATGGCTACACCTTC. Translating it yields CSVEENRGHGANYGYTF. Complete variable domain (other parts from reference TRBV29-1 and TRBJ1-2): SAVISQKPSRDICQRGTSLTIQCQVDSQVTMMFWYRQQPGQSLTLIATANQGSEATYESGFVIDKFPISRPNLTFSTLTVSNMSPEDSSIYLCSVEENRGHGANYGYTFGSGTRLTVV.